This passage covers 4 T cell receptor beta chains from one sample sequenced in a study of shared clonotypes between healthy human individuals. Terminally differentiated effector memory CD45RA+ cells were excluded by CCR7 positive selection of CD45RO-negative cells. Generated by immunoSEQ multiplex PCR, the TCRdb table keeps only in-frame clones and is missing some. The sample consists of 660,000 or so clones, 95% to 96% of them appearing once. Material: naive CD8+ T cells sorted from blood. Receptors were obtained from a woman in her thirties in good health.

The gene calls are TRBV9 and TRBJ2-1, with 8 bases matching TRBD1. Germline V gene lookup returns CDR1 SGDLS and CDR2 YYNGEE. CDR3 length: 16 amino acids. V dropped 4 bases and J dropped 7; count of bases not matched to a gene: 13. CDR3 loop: CASSYNPGTGGNEQFF. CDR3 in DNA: TGTGCCAGCAGCTATAACCCCGGGACAGGCGGTAATGAGCAGTTCTTC.

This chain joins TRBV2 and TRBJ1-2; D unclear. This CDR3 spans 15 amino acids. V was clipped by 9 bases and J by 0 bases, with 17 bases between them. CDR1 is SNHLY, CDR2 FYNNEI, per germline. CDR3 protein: CASGFGGDSNYGYTF. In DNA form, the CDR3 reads TGTGCCAGTGGCTTCGGAGGCGACTCTAACTATGGCTACACCTTC.

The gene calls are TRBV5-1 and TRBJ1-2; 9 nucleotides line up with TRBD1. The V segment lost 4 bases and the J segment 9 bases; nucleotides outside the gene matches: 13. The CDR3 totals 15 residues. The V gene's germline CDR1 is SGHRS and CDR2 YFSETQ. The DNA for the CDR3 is TGCGCCAGCAGCCTGAACCCGGGACAGGGTTTCCGCTACACCTTC. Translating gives CASSLNPGQGFRYTF.

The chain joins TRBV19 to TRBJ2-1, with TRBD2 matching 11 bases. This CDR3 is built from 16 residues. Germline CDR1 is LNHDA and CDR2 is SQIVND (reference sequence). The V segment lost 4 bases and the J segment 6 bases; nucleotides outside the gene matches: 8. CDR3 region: CASSSQLAGAPNEQFF. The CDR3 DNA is TGTGCCAGTAGTAGCCAACTAGCGGGGGCCCCCAATGAGCAGTTCTTC.